The clone carrying this T cell receptor beta chain was detected ten times or more. Diagnosis of hyperthyroidism was new in patients aged 18 to 65, and its duration was under 2 months. The data originate from a study of T cells in Graves' hyperthyroidism and ophthalmopathy. Amplified TCR beta CDR3 regions came from RNA transcripts. With the HTBI primer set, the TCR CDR3 went through a first round of RT-PCR. TCRdb reanalysed the multiplex PCR reads using MiXCR and keeps one entry per CDR3 protein. The top ten clones hold around 30% of a sample with under 350,000 distinct CDR3 sequences, less than 30% of them seen once. The specimen sequenced was blood. This TCR came from a man in his forties with Graves' hyperthyroidism that later progressed to Graves' ophthalmopathy.

CDR3: CASSLSGRAVETQYF. Written as DNA, the CDR3 is TGTGCCAGCAGCTTAAGCGGGAGGGCCGTTGAGACCCAGTACTTC. V gene TRBV11-2 combines with J gene TRBJ2-5, with 10 bases fitting TRBD2. J lost 5 bases, V lost 2 bases, and 5 bases had no gene match. The germline V gene encodes CDR1 SGHAT and CDR2 FQNNGV. This CDR3 is built from 15 residues.